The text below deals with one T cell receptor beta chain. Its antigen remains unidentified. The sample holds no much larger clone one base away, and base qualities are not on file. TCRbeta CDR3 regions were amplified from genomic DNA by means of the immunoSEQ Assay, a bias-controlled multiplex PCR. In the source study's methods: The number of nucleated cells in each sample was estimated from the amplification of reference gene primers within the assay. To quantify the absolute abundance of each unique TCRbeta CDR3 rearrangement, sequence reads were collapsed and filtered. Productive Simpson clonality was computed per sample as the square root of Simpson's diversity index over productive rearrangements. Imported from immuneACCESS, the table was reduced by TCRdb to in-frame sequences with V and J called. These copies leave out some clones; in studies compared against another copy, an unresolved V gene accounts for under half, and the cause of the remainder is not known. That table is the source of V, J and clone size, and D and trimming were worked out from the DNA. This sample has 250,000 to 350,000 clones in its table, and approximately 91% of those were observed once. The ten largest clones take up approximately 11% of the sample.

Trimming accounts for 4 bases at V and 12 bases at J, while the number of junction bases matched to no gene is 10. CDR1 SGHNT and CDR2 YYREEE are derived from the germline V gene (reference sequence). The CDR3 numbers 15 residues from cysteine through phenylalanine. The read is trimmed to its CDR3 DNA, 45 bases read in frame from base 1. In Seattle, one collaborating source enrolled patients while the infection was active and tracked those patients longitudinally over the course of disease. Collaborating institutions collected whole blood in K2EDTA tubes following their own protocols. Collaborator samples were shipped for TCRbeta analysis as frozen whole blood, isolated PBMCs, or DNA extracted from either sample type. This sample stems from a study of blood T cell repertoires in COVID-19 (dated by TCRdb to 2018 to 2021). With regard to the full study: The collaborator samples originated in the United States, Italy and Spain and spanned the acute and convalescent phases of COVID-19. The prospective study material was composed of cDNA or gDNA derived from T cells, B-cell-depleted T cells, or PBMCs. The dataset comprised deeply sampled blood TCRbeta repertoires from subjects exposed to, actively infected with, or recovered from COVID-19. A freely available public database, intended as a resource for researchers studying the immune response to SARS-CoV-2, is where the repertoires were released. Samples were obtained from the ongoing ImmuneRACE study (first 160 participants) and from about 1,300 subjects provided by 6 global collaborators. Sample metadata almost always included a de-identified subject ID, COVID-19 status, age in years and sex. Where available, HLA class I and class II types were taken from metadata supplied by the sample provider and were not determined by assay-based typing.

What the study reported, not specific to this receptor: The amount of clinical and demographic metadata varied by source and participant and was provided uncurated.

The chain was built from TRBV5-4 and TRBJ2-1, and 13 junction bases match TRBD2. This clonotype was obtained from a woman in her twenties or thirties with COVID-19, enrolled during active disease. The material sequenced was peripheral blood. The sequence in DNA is TGTGCCAGCAGCCCGGGACTAGCGGGGACGGCTGGGCAGTTCTTC. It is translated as CASSPGLAGTAGQFF.